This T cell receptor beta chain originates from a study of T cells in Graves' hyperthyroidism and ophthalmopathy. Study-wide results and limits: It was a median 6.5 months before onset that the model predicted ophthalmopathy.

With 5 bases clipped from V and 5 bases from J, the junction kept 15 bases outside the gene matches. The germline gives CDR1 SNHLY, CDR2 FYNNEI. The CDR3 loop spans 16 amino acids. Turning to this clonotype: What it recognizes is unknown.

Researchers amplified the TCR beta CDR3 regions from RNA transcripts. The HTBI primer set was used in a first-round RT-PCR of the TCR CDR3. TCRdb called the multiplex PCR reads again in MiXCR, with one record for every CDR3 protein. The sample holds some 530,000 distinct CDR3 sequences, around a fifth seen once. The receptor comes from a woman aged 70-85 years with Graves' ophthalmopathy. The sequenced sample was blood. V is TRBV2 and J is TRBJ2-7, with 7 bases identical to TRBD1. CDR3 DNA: TGTGCCAGCAGTCCATCGGACAGGAAAGTGGTGGACGAGCAGTACTTC. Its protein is CASSPSDRKVVDEQYF.